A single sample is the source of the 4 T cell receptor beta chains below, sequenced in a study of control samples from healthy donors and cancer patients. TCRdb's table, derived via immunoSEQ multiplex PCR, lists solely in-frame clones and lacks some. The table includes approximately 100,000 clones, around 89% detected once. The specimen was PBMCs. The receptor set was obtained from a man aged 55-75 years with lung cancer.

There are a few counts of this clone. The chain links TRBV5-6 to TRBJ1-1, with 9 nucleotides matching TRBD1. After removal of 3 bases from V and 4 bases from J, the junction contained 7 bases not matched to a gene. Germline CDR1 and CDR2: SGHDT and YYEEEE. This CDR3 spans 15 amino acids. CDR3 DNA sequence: TGTGCCAGCAGCTGGACAGGGGCCTTGGGCACTGAAGCTTTCTTT. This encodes CASSWTGALGTEAFF.

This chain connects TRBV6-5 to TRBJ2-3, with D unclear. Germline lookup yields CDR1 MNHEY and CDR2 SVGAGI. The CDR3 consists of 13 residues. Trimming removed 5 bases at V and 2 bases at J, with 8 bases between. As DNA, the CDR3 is TGTGCCAGCAGTCCCCTCAACACAGATACGCAGTATTTT. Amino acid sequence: CASSPLNTDTQYF.

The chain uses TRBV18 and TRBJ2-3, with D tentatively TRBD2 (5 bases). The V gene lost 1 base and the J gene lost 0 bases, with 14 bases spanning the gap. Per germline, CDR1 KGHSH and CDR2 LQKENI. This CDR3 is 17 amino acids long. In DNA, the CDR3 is TGTGCCAGCTCACCACGTCGTGGAGGAGGTAGCACAGATACGCAGTATTTT. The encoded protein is CASSPRRGGGSTDTQYF.

The CDR3: CATSDPGLASPETQYF. The DNA of the CDR3 is TGTGCCACCAGTGATCCGGGACTAGCCTCTCCCGAGACCCAGTACTTC. This chain joins TRBV24-1 and TRBJ2-5, with 9 bases that match TRBD2. The germline CDR1 and CDR2 sequences are KGHDR and SFDVKD. Trimming took 3 bases from V and 5 from J; bases not matched to a gene: 9. The CDR3 is 16 amino acids.